These 3 T cell receptor beta chains came from one sample sequenced in a study of molecular identifiers for immune sequencing clone quantification. TCRdb passed the PCR reads through MiXCR, listing each CDR3 protein once. The data hold tens of thousands of distinct CDR3 sequences, with roughly a third observed a single time. The sample was naive CD8+ T cells from blood, with Jurkat cell RNA spiked in. This sample's subset: FACS-sorted CD8+CD4-CCR7+CD45RA+ naive T cells. These TCRs come from a human donor in good health. Some libraries in this study had Jurkat cell RNA spiked in.

Comments on this clonotype: This is likely a read error, given that the CDR3 carries no conserved phenylalanine or tryptophan at its end. The chain recombines TRBV7-9 with TRBJ2-7, with D possibly matching TRBD1 (6 bases). The CDR3 sequence is 15 residues long. Trimming took off 5 bases at V and 6 bases at J, with 20 bases between the two ends. Germline loops: CDR1 SEHNR, CDR2 FQNEAQ (reference sequence). CDR3 nucleotide sequence: TGTGCCAGCAGCCGCCAACGAACAGGGCGCCGCGAGCAGTACCTC. This translates into CASSRQRTGRREQYL.

J is TRBJ2-1 and V is TRBV3-1; TRBD2 aligns across 9 bases. The V segment lost 0 bases and the J segment 10 bases; nucleotides outside the gene matches: 13. Germline V lookup: CDR1 LGHDT, CDR2 YNNKEL (reference sequence). The CDR3 has 17 residues. The CDR3 protein is CASSQEGAREGRGEQFF. The CDR3 DNA follows: TGTGCCAGCAGCCAAGAGGGAGCGCGGGAGGGCCGAGGAGAGCAGTTCTTC.

This clonotype has ten or more counts. This rearrangement joins TRBV6-1 to TRBJ2-7, with 8 bases matching TRBD1. The CDR3 extends over 13 amino acids. V gave up 5 bases and J gave up 7 bases; unmatched junction bases: 7. CDR1 is MNHNS and CDR2 is SASEGT in the germline V gene. CDR3 in amino acids: CASSFGQGREQYF. In nucleotides, the CDR3 is TGTGCCAGCAGTTTCGGACAGGGTAGGGAGCAGTACTTC.